This TCR beta chain was retrieved from a study of identical twins. Concerning this clonotype: Its target is not known.

Via MiXCR, TCRdb re-called the 5' RACE reads, giving one row per CDR3 protein. The data hold approximately 230,000 distinct CDR3 sequences, with about 14% observed a single time. Whole-study findings and limits: Beta out-of-frame sequences showed weaker excess sharing between twins.

This CDR3 spans 16 amino acids. V lost 2 bases to trimming and J lost 5 bases, with 19 bases between them. Germline CDR1 DFQATT, CDR2 SNEGSKA (reference sequence). The origin of this receptor is a woman between 18 and 30 years old in good health. J is TRBJ2-1 and V is TRBV20-1; D not certain. Sequencing was done on a sample of memory (CD45RO+) T cells sorted from blood. CDR3 residues: CSARLLLTKLNNEQFF. For the CDR3, the DNA is TGCAGTGCTAGACTATTGTTAACCAAGTTAAACAATGAGCAGTTCTTC.